The T cell receptor beta chain under discussion was sequenced for a study of cytomegalovirus exposure and HLA in healthy donors. Study-level background: The study's early data release held about 77 million unique TCRs from HLA-typed donors. Findings of the study overall: The study put under 200 TCR beta chains on its list as cytomegalovirus-associated. TCR beta sequences reportedly predicted most subjects' HLA-A and HLA-B alleles accurately.

Primers included in the PCR were 60 Vbeta and 13 Jbeta primers. TCRdb keeps only in-frame clones here, not all; method: immunoSEQ multiplex PCR. The profile shows about 140,000 clones, about 78% of them singletons. In regard to this clone: The antigen is unknown.

Germline CDR1 SQVTM, CDR2 ANQGSEA. The CDR3 runs 15 residues. This receptor was obtained from a man aged 45-60 years in good health and CMV-seropositive. The sample taken for sequencing was PBMCs. The chain couples TRBV29-1 to TRBJ2-5; 9 positions agree with TRBD2. The J call may be faulty, since TRBJ2-7 better matches the DNA end. The CDR3 here is CSVLKGGRATDEQYF. CDR3 DNA: TGCAGCGTCCTAAAAGGCGGGAGGGCCACCGACGAGCAGTACTTC.